These 32 T cell receptor beta chains share one sample of origin, sequenced in a study of blood T cell repertoires in COVID-19 (TCRdb year 2020). Library method: the immunoSEQ multiplex PCR assay. The clones in this table, taken by TCRdb from immuneACCESS, are in-frame only. Not every clone is retained; where verified, under half of the shortfall comes from an unresolved V gene, and the cause of the rest is unknown. In all, the sample holds roughly 670,000 clones, and 80% to 90% of those were seen once. The ten biggest clones cover roughly 0.25% of the sample. Sequencing was carried out using peripheral blood. The receptors were gathered from a woman between 18 and 29 years old with acute or convalescent COVID-19.

V gene TRBV7-2 combines with J gene TRBJ1-1; no firm D call. Germline CDR1 and CDR2: SGHTA and FQGNSA. Trimming removed 3 bases from V and 5 bases from J, with 10 bases in between. The CDR3 totals 13 residues. CDR3 sequence: CASSFGGSTEAFF. DNA of the CDR3: TGTGCCAGCAGCTTTGGAGGAAGTACTGAAGCTTTCTTT.

The chain recombines TRBV7-9 with TRBJ2-3, with 7 bases matching TRBD2. Unmatched junction bases numbered 11, after V lost 4 bases and J lost 4 bases. Looked up from germline, CDR1 is SEHNR and CDR2 is FQNEAQ (reference sequence). The length of the CDR3 is 16 residues. CDR3 residues: CASSSHTGTTPDTQYF. CDR3 coding DNA: TGTGCCAGCAGCTCCCATACCGGGACTACACCAGATACGCAGTATTTT.

A few counts support this clone. The rearrangement joins TRBV21-1 to TRBJ2-3; TRBD2 is the table's D call and was not checked against the DNA. TRBV21-1 is classified as a pseudogene. CDR3 length equals 16 residues. CDR3 DNA sequence: TGTGCCAGCAGCAAAGAGCGGGGGGGCCGCACAGATACGCAGTATTTT. This codes for CASSKERGGRTDTQYF.

In DNA form, the CDR3 reads TGTGCCAGCAGCTGGGACAGGGCCCCGAACACCGGGGAGCTGTTTTTT. Residues: CASSWDRAPNTGELFF. The chain recombines TRBV5-5 with TRBJ2-2; TRBD1 matches 9 bases. The junction had 3 bases not matched to a gene; V was cut back by 3 bases and J by 0 bases. The CDR3 has 16 amino acids. Germline CDR1 is SGHKS and CDR2 is YYEKEE (reference sequence).

This clone was recorded once. The genes are TRBV3-1 (or the pseudogene TRBV3-2) and TRBJ1-1; maybe TRBD1 (6 bases). Germline CDR1 and CDR2: LGHDT and YNNKEL (reference sequence). The germline V and J ends were trimmed by 0 bases and 5 bases, with 10 bases remaining between them. The CDR3 contains 14 residues. CDR3 nucleotides: TGTGCCAGCAGCCAAGAAGGGGGGGCAACTGAAGCTTTCTTT. It yields the protein CASSQEGGATEAFF.

The chain carries TRBV7-2 and TRBJ2-1, with 9 bases identical to TRBD1. Germline V lookup: CDR1 SGHTA, CDR2 FQGNSA. J was trimmed by 7 bases and V by 1 base; bases with no gene match: 5. The CDR3 totals 15 residues. CDR3 DNA sequence: TGTGCCAGCAGCTTAGAAGGGACAGGGTCAAATGAGCAGTTCTTC. Its protein product is CASSLEGTGSNEQFF.

The chain joins TRBV6-5 to TRBJ2-1, with D hard to call. This CDR3 is built from 13 residues. The V gene's germline CDR1 is MNHEY and CDR2 SVGAGI. Trimming removed 5 bases at V and 8 bases at J, with 13 bases between. CDR3 sequence reads: CASSNYGLDEQFF. CDR3 DNA: TGTGCCAGCAGTAATTACGGGTTGGATGAGCAGTTCTTC.

The rearrangement joins TRBV9 to TRBJ1-1; D may be TRBD1 (5 bases). Germline V gene sequence: CDR1 SGDLS, CDR2 YYNGEE. The V end lost 3 bases, the J end lost 3 bases, and 9 bases lay between the germline ends. This CDR3 has 13 residues. The CDR3: CASSGGTYTEAFF. CDR3 DNA: TGTGCCAGCAGCGGAGGGACTTACACTGAAGCTTTCTTT.

This chain links TRBV11-2 with TRBJ1-2; D remains unclear. The germline V gene encodes CDR1 SGHAT and CDR2 FQNNGV. The CDR3 runs 17 residues. V shed 5 bases and J shed 4 bases, with 23 bases lying between them. CDR3 sequence: CASSPRPGQRISYGYTF. The CDR3 DNA reads as TGTGCCAGCAGCCCCCGCCCGGGTCAGAGGATTTCCTATGGCTACACCTTC.

This clone came up a few times. V is TRBV6-1 and J is TRBJ2-2; perhaps TRBD2 as D (6 bases). Germline loops: CDR1 MNHNS, CDR2 SASEGT. V shed 0 bases and J shed 4 bases, with 12 bases lying between them. The CDR3 extends over 16 amino acids. CDR3 sequence reads: CASSEAGGWRTGELFF. CDR3 nucleotides: TGTGCCAGCAGTGAAGCGGGGGGATGGCGCACCGGGGAGCTGTTTTTT.

The chain has TRBV6-6 and TRBJ2-5; weak D call: TRBD2 (5 bases). The germline V gene encodes CDR1 MNHNY and CDR2 SVGAGI (reference sequence). This CDR3 has 15 residues. Trimming stripped 0 bases from V and 8 bases from J, with 16 bases between. The CDR3 protein is CASSYSGEGFETQYF. CDR3 DNA sequence: TGTGCCAGCAGTTACTCCGGGGAAGGGTTTGAAACCCAGTACTTC.

The chain carries TRBV4-1 and TRBJ1-4, with 8 bases fitting TRBD1. Germline V gene lookup returns CDR1 MGHRA and CDR2 YSYEKL. The V segment lost 0 bases and the J segment 7 bases; nucleotides outside the gene matches: 4. The CDR3 is 15 residues long. The CDR3 DNA reads TGCGCCAGCAGCCAAGACCAGGGGGCGAGTGAAAAACTGTTTTTT. This encodes CASSQDQGASEKLFF.

The rearrangement uses TRBV9 and TRBJ2-7; TRBD2 is a possible D gene (7 bases). CDR1 is SGDLS and CDR2 is YYNGEE in the germline V gene. Deletions cut 4 bases from V and 5 bases from J, with 19 bases between. The CDR3 runs to 15 residues. The chain's CDR3 is CASSPLRGGADEQYF. Here the CDR3 DNA reads TGTGCCAGCAGCCCCCTCAGAGGGGGGGCCGACGAGCAGTACTTC.

The chain uses TRBV28 and TRBJ2-7; D gene unclear. CDR3 length: 12 amino acids. V dropped 6 bases and J dropped 3 bases, with 9 bases sitting between them. Germline V gives CDR1 MDHEN, CDR2 SYDVKM. The CDR3 loop reads CASRPASYEQYF. CDR3 DNA: TGTGCCAGCAGACCCGCTAGCTACGAGCAGTACTTC.

The rearrangement joins TRBV7-6 to TRBJ1-2; TRBD1 matches 10 bases. Germline trimming cut 5 bases from V and 5 bases from J; bases unmatched to any gene: 17. Germline V CDR1 and CDR2: SGHVS, FNYEAQ. The CDR3 is 18 residues long. CDR3 protein: CASSPGTGDSLALYGYTF. The CDR3 nucleotides are TGTGCCAGCAGCCCAGGGACAGGGGATTCACTGGCGCTTTATGGCTACACCTTC.

The chain recombines TRBV21-1 with TRBJ1-5. TRBV21-1 is designated a pseudogene. The CDR3 has 16 amino acids. CDR3 coding DNA: TGTGCCAGCAGCCTCATAAGGGGGGGAGGCGGTCAGCCCCAGCATTTT. This sequence encodes CASSLIRGGGGQPQHF.

The gene calls are TRBV30 and TRBJ1-2; 7 positions agree with TRBD1. The germline V gene encodes CDR1 GTSNPN and CDR2 SVGIG (reference sequence). The CDR3 loop spans 16 amino acids. After removal of 4 bases from V and 2 bases from J, the junction contained 13 bases not matched to a gene. CDR3 in DNA: TGTGCCTGGACCAACCCCTCCGGGACAGTCAACTATGGCTACACCTTC. Translated, it gives CAWTNPSGTVNYGYTF.

This chain connects TRBV5-1 to TRBJ2-7; weak D call: TRBD2 (5 bases). The V end lost 0 bases, the J end lost 9 bases, and 10 bases lay between the germline ends. In germline, CDR1 is SGHRS, CDR2 YFSETQ. This CDR3 is built from 12 residues. The CDR3 coding sequence is TGCGCCAGCAGCTTGGCGGATGAGGGGCAGTACTTC. Protein sequence: CASSLADEGQYF.

J is TRBJ2-2 and V is TRBV4-1; D may be TRBD1 (5 bases). There are 17 residues in the CDR3. The germline V and J ends were trimmed by 0 bases and 9 bases, with 20 bases remaining between them. CDR1 and CDR2 (germline): MGHRA, YSYEKL. DNA for the CDR3: TGCGCCAGCAGCCAAGAGGGCCGGACAAGCCTTACCAGGGAGCTGTTTTTT. It specifies CASSQEGRTSLTRELFF.

This chain uses TRBV30 with TRBJ2-1; perhaps TRBD1 as D (6 bases). This CDR3 is 13 amino acids long. The germline V gene encodes CDR1 GTSNPN and CDR2 SVGIG (reference sequence). The V and J ends lost 5 bases and 6 bases respectively, with 14 bases between them. CDR3 in DNA: TGTGCCTGGTCCGAAATGACAGGCAATGAGCAGTTCTTC. Translation: CAWSEMTGNEQFF.

The chain joins TRBV14 to TRBJ2-1, with 15 bases that match TRBD2. The trim removed 0 bases at V and 5 bases at J, leaving 5 bases unmatched. Germline CDR1 SGHDN, CDR2 FVKESK. The CDR3 runs 18 residues. The CDR3, as DNA: TGTGCCAGCAGCCAAGATGGACTAGCGGGGGGGCCCAACAATGAGCAGTTCTTC. Its protein product is CASSQDGLAGGPNNEQFF.

In the case of this clone: Different DNA sequences within this sample yield the same CDR3. V is TRBV4-3 and J is TRBJ2-7; maybe TRBD2 (5 bases). Germline loops: CDR1 LGHNA, CDR2 YSLEER. There are 15 residues in the CDR3. Trimming took 1 base from V and 5 from J, leaving 15 bases between them. The CDR3 DNA reads as TGCGCCAGCAGCCAAGGGAGGACGGGGTACGACGAGCAGTACTTC. Protein: CASSQGRTGYDEQYF.

V usage is TRBV15 and J usage is TRBJ2-1, with TRBD1 matching over 10 bases. Losses at the gene ends were 5 bases for V and 8 bases for J; bases not matched to a gene: 9. This CDR3 is 15 amino acids long. CDR1 is LNHNV and CDR2 is YYDKDF in the germline V gene (reference sequence). Here the CDR3 reads CATSGRDRGNYEQFF. The CDR3 DNA follows: TGTGCCACCAGCGGCCGGGACAGGGGTAATTATGAGCAGTTCTTC.

The chain is built from TRBV7-2 and TRBJ1-5; D is ambiguous. The V gene lost 0 bases and the J gene lost 3 bases, with 6 bases spanning the gap. The germline gives CDR1 SGHTA, CDR2 FQGNSA. The CDR3 runs 14 residues. Written as DNA, the CDR3 is TGTGCCAGCAGCTTAGCCATCATCAATCAGCCCCAGCATTTT. It codes for CASSLAIINQPQHF.

The V gene is TRBV5-6, the J gene TRBJ1-4; no definite D call. Germline assignment: CDR1 SGHDT and CDR2 YYEEEE. The CDR3 length is 18 residues. Trimming shortened V by 0 bases and J by 0 bases, and 15 bases separated the two germline ends. As DNA, the CDR3 is TGTGCCAGCAGCTTGGATTTTGGGAGCTACGCAACTAATGAAAAACTGTTTTTT. Residues: CASSLDFGSYATNEKLFF.

The chain joins TRBV24-1 to TRBJ1-5; D is perhaps TRBD1 (5 bases). The CDR3 sequence is 16 residues long. V shed 4 bases and J shed 0 bases, with 12 bases lying between them. Germline lookup yields CDR1 KGHDR and CDR2 SFDVKD. This chain's CDR3 is CATSDAGHFSNQPQHF. Written as DNA, the CDR3 is TGTGCCACCAGTGACGCTGGACACTTTAGCAATCAGCCCCAGCATTTT.

Only one count was recorded for this clone. The chain joins TRBV28 to TRBJ1-4; possible D gene TRBD1, 6 bases. This CDR3 has 18 residues. V was trimmed by 6 bases and J by 0 bases, leaving 20 bases between them. Germline V CDR1 and CDR2: MDHEN, SYDVKM. The CDR3 loop is CASRGGAGVLATNEKLFF. CDR3 DNA: TGTGCCAGCAGGGGGGGGGCAGGAGTGCTTGCAACTAATGAAAAACTGTTTTTT.

The chain recombines TRBV4-1 with TRBJ1-2, with 7 bases that match TRBD1. Losses at the gene ends were 6 bases for V and 1 base for J; bases not matched to a gene: 5. Germline loops: CDR1 MGHRA, CDR2 YSYEKL. The CDR3 spans 14 residues. The CDR3 loop reads CASRPTGYNYGYTF. The CDR3 region has the DNA TGCGCCAGCAGACCGACAGGGTATAACTATGGCTACACCTTC.

This rearrangement joins TRBV30 to TRBJ1-3; D uncertain. The CDR3 totals 15 residues. Germline values: CDR1 GTSNPN, CDR2 SVGIG (reference sequence). Trimming removed 1 base at V and 1 base at J, with 11 bases between. CDR3 protein: CAWSGTPWSGNTIYF. CDR3 DNA: TGTGCCTGGAGTGGGACTCCTTGGTCTGGAAACACCATATATTTT.

The rearrangement uses TRBV7-9 and TRBJ2-2; 12 bases are shared with TRBD2. CDR3 length: 18 amino acids. CDR1 SEHNR and CDR2 FQNEAQ come from the germline V gene (reference sequence). Trimming cost V 5 bases and J 0 bases; bases outside gene matches: 7. CDR3 sequence reads: CASSRGLAGTTNTGELFF. The CDR3 nucleotides read TGTGCCAGCAGCCGTGGACTAGCGGGGACTACGAACACCGGGGAGCTGTTTTTT.

This clone was recorded once. The rearrangement joins TRBV21-1 to TRBJ1-2; the table's D call TRBD1 went unverified against the DNA. TRBV21-1 has pseudogene status. This CDR3 has 15 residues. The CDR3 DNA reads TGTGCCAGCAGCAACCGGTGGGGCACAGGGCAAGGCTACACCTTC. Amino acids: CASSNRWGTGQGYTF.

Remarks on this clone: Additional DNA sequences in this sample encode the identical CDR3. This chain connects TRBV15 to TRBJ1-2; D remains ambiguous. CDR3 length: 12 residues. V gave up 1 base and J gave up 2 bases, with 2 bases separating them. Germline V lookup: CDR1 LNHNV, CDR2 YYDKDF (reference sequence). The CDR3 nucleotides read TGTGCCACCAGCAGAGCAAACTATGGCTACACCTTC. Protein sequence: CATSRANYGYTF.